Each of the 30 T cell receptor beta chains below was sequenced from the same sample in a study of Ad26.COV2.S vaccination and SARS-CoV-2 variants. Noted treatment: over 15 received Ad26.COV2.S at low or high dose, single or two shots; five or six received placebo; per-sample allocation not given. The samples were gathered on day 63 after the first injection of vaccine or placebo. Assay: immunoSEQ multiplex PCR; the TCRdb copy retains only in-frame clones and omits some. Of approximately 480,000 clones in the sample, around 88% were seen once. The source was peripheral blood, collected in a trial of Ad26.COV2.S vaccine versus placebo. The receptor set was obtained from a person between 18 and 65 years old who received the Ad26.COV2.S COVID-19 vaccine or a placebo.

Note on this clone: This CDR3 is also generated by other DNA sequences in the sample. This rearrangement joins TRBV20-1 to TRBJ2-3, with TRBD1 as a possible D gene (5 bases). CDR1 DFQATT and CDR2 SNEGSKA come from the germline V gene (reference sequence). The CDR3 is 11 amino acids. V lost 1 base to trimming and J lost 6 bases, with 5 bases between them. CDR3 nucleotides: TGCAGTGCTAGAGGGGGCGATACGCAGTATTTT. Translation: CSARGGDTQYF.

This chain joins TRBV5-1 and TRBJ2-5; the match to TRBD1 covers 7 bases. Germline CDR1 and CDR2: SGHRS and YFSETQ. V was pared by 5 bases and J by 3 bases, with 4 bases of the junction left unmatched. This CDR3 comprises 13 residues. CDR3 in amino acids: CASSPRGKETQYF. The CDR3 DNA is TGCGCCAGCAGTCCCAGGGGGAAAGAGACCCAGTACTTC.

The chain employs TRBV29-1 and TRBJ2-1; unclear D gene. Trimming removed 1 base from V and 7 bases from J, with 14 bases in between. The CDR3 loop spans 14 amino acids. In germline, CDR1 is SQVTM, CDR2 ANQGSEA. This chain's CDR3 is CSVEGPRSGNEQFF. As DNA, the CDR3 is TGCAGCGTTGAAGGACCCCGGAGTGGGAATGAGCAGTTCTTC.

This rearrangement joins TRBV28 to TRBJ2-3; TRBD2 aligns across 15 bases. Germline CDR1 and CDR2: MDHEN and SYDVKM. The CDR3 covers 18 residues. The trim removed 6 bases at V and 4 bases at J, leaving 11 bases unmatched. The CDR3 protein is CASSRGLAGGPRADTQYF. The CDR3 DNA follows: TGTGCCAGCAGCCGCGGACTAGCGGGAGGGCCCCGGGCAGATACGCAGTATTTT. The full variable domain, rest sourced from reference TRBV28 and TRBJ2-3, is DVKVTQSSRYLVKRTGEKVFLECVQDMDHENMFWYRQDPGLGLRLIYFSYDVKMKEKGDIPEGYSVSREKKERFSLILESASTNQTSMYLCASSRGLAGGPRADTQYFGPGTRLTVL.

The chain has TRBV7-3 and TRBJ1-2, with D unclear. Germline CDR1 and CDR2: SGHTA and FQGTGA. The germline V and J ends were trimmed by 1 base and 8 bases, with 11 bases remaining between them. The CDR3 loop spans 13 amino acids. The CDR3 loop reads CASSLNPQAGYTF. The CDR3 DNA reads TGTGCCAGCAGCTTAAATCCGCAGGCGGGCTACACCTTC.

This clone was seen only a few times. V usage is TRBV27 and J usage is TRBJ1-6; no reliable D call. This CDR3 comprises 14 residues. Trimming stripped 3 bases from V and 7 bases from J, with 10 bases between. The germline CDR1 and CDR2 sequences are MNHEY and SMNVEV (reference sequence). The CDR3 sequence: CASSLVRLNSPLHF. CDR3 in DNA: TGTGCCAGCAGTTTGGTCAGATTAAATTCACCCCTCCACTTT.

The chain couples TRBV5-4 to TRBJ1-2; D unresolved. The CDR3 has 12 amino acids. V was clipped by 4 bases and J by 7 bases, with 11 bases between them. Germline V CDR1 and CDR2: SGHNT, YYREEE (reference sequence). DNA of the CDR3: TGTGCCAGCAGCCCAGGCGGTATTGGCTACACCTTC. The encoded protein is CASSPGGIGYTF.

This clone came up a few times. The chain combines TRBV28 with TRBJ1-4, with D unclear. The CDR3 covers 15 residues. Trimming took off 6 bases at V and 3 bases at J, with 14 bases between the two ends. Germline CDR1 and CDR2: MDHEN and SYDVKM. In DNA form, the CDR3 reads TGTGCCAGCAGATCCCCCGGCCGGGCTAATGAAAAACTGTTTTTT. Translation: CASRSPGRANEKLFF.

This chain uses TRBV11-2 with TRBJ2-7, with 11 bases fitting TRBD2. Losses at the gene ends were 4 bases for V and 6 bases for J; bases not matched to a gene: 8. The CDR3 totals 15 residues. The germline CDR1 and CDR2 sequences are SGHAT and FQNNGV. The CDR3, as DNA: TGTGCCAGCAGCTCCATACTAGCGGGAGCCTCCGAGCAGTACTTC. Encoded protein: CASSSILAGASEQYF. The whole variable domain, filled in from reference TRBV11-2 and TRBJ2-7, reads EAGVAQSPRYKIIEKRQSVAFWCNPISGHATLYWYQQILGQGPKLLIQFQNNGVVDDSQLPKDRFSAERLKGVDSTLKIQPAKLEDSAVYLCASSSILAGASEQYFGPGTRLTVT.

The chain joins TRBV5-5 to TRBJ2-2; TRBD1 aligns across 7 bases. J lost 6 bases, V lost 4 bases, and 3 bases had no gene match. Germline CDR1 SGHKS, CDR2 YYEKEE (reference sequence). CDR3 length equals 13 residues. DNA of the CDR3: TGTGCCAGCAGCCCCACAGGGGCCGGGGAGCTGTTTTTT. This encodes CASSPTGAGELFF.

The J gene is TRBJ2-5, the V gene TRBV3-1 (or the pseudogene TRBV3-2); 8 positions agree with TRBD2. Unmatched junction bases numbered 8, after V lost 0 bases and J lost 2 bases. This CDR3 contains 17 residues. Germline V gene sequence: CDR1 LGHDT, CDR2 YNNKEL (reference sequence). CDR3 bases: TGTGCCAGCAGCCAAGATCGGGGGGGATTAGGGCAAGAGACCCAGTACTTC. It yields the protein CASSQDRGGLGQETQYF.

This rearrangement joins TRBV29-1 to TRBJ2-3, with 12 bases aligning to TRBD2. The CDR3 spans 14 residues. Trimming took 3 bases from V and 3 from J; bases not matched to a gene: 1. The germline V gene encodes CDR1 SQVTM and CDR2 ANQGSEA. CDR3 nucleotide sequence: TGCAGCGTTGATGGACTAGCGGGAACAGATACGCAGTATTTT. Translation gives CSVDGLAGTDTQYF.

In this sample, this clone turned up once. The J gene is TRBJ2-7, the V gene TRBV19; D possibly corresponds to TRBD2 (5 bases). Trimming took off 3 bases at V and 4 bases at J, with 13 bases between the two ends. This CDR3 has 14 residues. The germline V gene has CDR1 LNHDA and CDR2 SQIVND (reference sequence). The DNA for the CDR3 is TGTGCCAGTAGTATCCGGGAATCGGGATACGAGCAGTACTTC. Amino acid sequence: CASSIRESGYEQYF.

This chain uses TRBV11-2 with TRBJ2-7; TRBD2 matches 11 bases. With 1 base clipped from V and 5 bases from J, the junction kept 13 bases outside the gene matches. This CDR3 is built from 18 residues. CDR1 and CDR2 (germline): SGHAT, FQNNGV. The CDR3 spells CASSLVFFASGRIHEQYF. In DNA, the CDR3 is TGTGCCAGCAGCTTAGTTTTTTTCGCTAGCGGGAGGATCCACGAGCAGTACTTC.

The chain employs TRBV13 and TRBJ2-3; 9 nucleotides agree with TRBD2. Germline CDR1 reads PRHDT; CDR2 reads FYEKMQ (reference sequence). Losses at the gene ends were 3 bases for V and 4 bases for J; bases not matched to a gene: 14. CDR3 length equals 18 residues. The CDR3 DNA is TGTGCCAGCAGCTTGCCCCCCGAGCTAGCGGGACCAGCAGATACGCAGTATTTT. Protein sequence: CASSLPPELAGPADTQYF.

This chain uses TRBV27 with TRBJ2-3; D is perhaps TRBD2 (5 bases). The germline V and J ends were trimmed by 3 bases and 5 bases, with 12 bases remaining between them. CDR1 is MNHEY and CDR2 is SMNVEV in the germline V gene (reference sequence). The CDR3 consists of 14 residues. CDR3 bases: TGTGCCAGCAGTTTTAGGAGGCGTGAAGATACGCAGTATTTT. Amino acids: CASSFRRREDTQYF.

The CDR3 nucleotides read TGTGCCAGCAGGGACAATCAGCCCCAGCATTTT. As protein: CASRDNQPQHF. This chain uses TRBV28 with TRBJ1-5; D unclear. With 6 bases removed from V and 3 bases from J, the gap between germline ends came to 3 bases. Germline V lookup: CDR1 MDHEN, CDR2 SYDVKM. The CDR3 runs 11 residues.

The CDR3 DNA reads TGTGCCAGCAGCCCCCGGCCTTCTTCTGAAGCTTTCTTT. Translated: CASSPRPSSEAFF. The chain recombines TRBV9 with TRBJ1-1; D unresolved. The CDR3 is 13 residues long. The ends were cut back, 4 bases at V and 6 bases at J, with 13 bases in the middle. The germline CDR1 and CDR2 sequences are SGDLS and YYNGEE.

V usage is TRBV6-4 and J usage is TRBJ1-4; no clear D. Per germline, CDR1 MRHNA and CDR2 SNTAGT. V was shortened by 0 bases and J by 3 bases, with 11 bases between the two germline ends. The CDR3 is 16 residues long. The CDR3 region is CASSDSTVRANEKLFF. The CDR3 DNA follows: TGTGCCAGCAGTGACTCGACGGTACGGGCTAATGAAAAACTGTTTTTT.

The chain couples TRBV5-4 to TRBJ1-6; 8 bases line up with TRBD1. Germline CDR1 reads SGHNT; CDR2 reads YYREEE (reference sequence). The J segment lost 0 bases and the V segment lost 5 bases, leaving 4 bases of the junction unmatched. This CDR3 spans 16 amino acids. CDR3 residues: CASSGQGASYNSPLHF. Written as DNA, the CDR3 is TGTGCCAGCAGTGGACAGGGTGCCTCCTATAATTCACCCCTCCACTTT. Together with reference TRBV5-4 and TRBJ1-6, the CDR3 gives the full variable domain: ETGVTQSPTHLIKTRGQQVTLRCSSQSGHNTVSWYQQALGQGPQFIFQYYREEENGRGNFPPRFSGLQFPNYSSELNVNALELDDSALYLCASSGQGASYNSPLHFGNGTRLTVT.

The chain uses TRBV7-2 and TRBJ1-6; D is uncertain. Trimming stripped 2 bases from V and 10 bases from J, with 9 bases between. Looked up from germline, CDR1 is SGHTA and CDR2 is FQGNSA. CDR3 length: 13 amino acids. The CDR3 is CASSLRRESPLHF. CDR3 DNA sequence: TGTGCCAGCAGCTTACGGAGGGAATCACCCCTCCACTTT.

The chain employs TRBV30 and TRBJ2-1; the D gene could be TRBD1 or TRBD2 (6 bases each). The CDR3 is made up of 16 amino acids. Germline V gene lookup returns CDR1 GTSNPN and CDR2 SVGIG (reference sequence). Trimming took off 1 base at V and 6 bases at J, with 19 bases between the two ends. CDR3 region: CAWSGASRRGANEQFF. CDR3 in DNA: TGTGCCTGGAGTGGGGCCAGCAGGAGGGGGGCCAATGAGCAGTTCTTC.

The chain combines TRBV19 with TRBJ2-3, with D unresolved. The V end lost 7 bases, the J end lost 4 bases, and 15 bases lay between the germline ends. The V gene's germline CDR1 is LNHDA and CDR2 SQIVND (reference sequence). This CDR3 region has 14 residues. The CDR3 DNA sequence: TGTGCCAGTATGGGAAGAGCTATATCAGATACGCAGTATTTT. It translates to CASMGRAISDTQYF.

The chain carries TRBV28 and TRBJ1-5, with a weak D call TRBD1 (5 bases). The germline V and J ends were trimmed by 6 bases and 5 bases, with 8 bases remaining between them. This CDR3 is built from 12 residues. Germline CDR1 and CDR2: MDHEN and SYDVKM. CDR3 sequence: CASRPGHQPQHF. In nucleotides, the CDR3 is TGTGCCAGCAGACCGGGGCATCAGCCCCAGCATTTT.

This chain connects TRBV27 to TRBJ2-7; possibly TRBD2 for D (6 bases). The CDR3 is made up of 15 amino acids. V gave up 5 bases and J gave up 0 bases, with 14 bases separating them. Germline-derived CDR1 and CDR2 are MNHEY and SMNVEV (reference sequence). The CDR3 reads CASSPGAGTSYEQYF. DNA for the CDR3: TGTGCCAGCAGTCCCGGTGCGGGAACCTCCTACGAGCAGTACTTC.

This chain uses TRBV7-2 with TRBJ1-5; D uncertain. CDR3 length: 13 amino acids. Trimming stripped 5 bases from V and 6 bases from J, with 11 bases between. The germline V gene encodes CDR1 SGHTA and CDR2 FQGNSA. CDR3 protein: CASSAEGVQPQHF. The CDR3 nucleotides are TGTGCCAGCAGCGCGGAGGGTGTTCAGCCCCAGCATTTT.

This chain links TRBV28 with TRBJ1-2; 10 nucleotides line up with TRBD1. Germline loops: CDR1 MDHEN, CDR2 SYDVKM. V trimming: 8 bases; J trimming: 2 bases; junction bases outside the gene matches: 11. The CDR3 covers 16 residues. CDR3 residues: CASGPYGQGENYGYTF. The CDR3 DNA sequence: TGTGCCAGCGGGCCGTACGGACAGGGGGAGAACTATGGCTACACCTTC.

The chain employs TRBV4-3 and TRBJ2-3; TRBD1 is a possible D gene (5 bases). The CDR3 sequence is 13 residues long. Germline CDR1 reads LGHNA; CDR2 reads YSLEER. Trimming pared 0 bases from V and 8 bases from J, leaving 9 bases between. CDR3 DNA: TGCGCCAGCAGCCAAGATGGGCAGGGTACGCAGTATTTT. Translated: CASSQDGQGTQYF.

The J gene is TRBJ2-2, the V gene TRBV7-2; 7 positions match TRBD2. J gave up 11 bases and V 6 bases, and 12 bases lay outside the gene matches. Germline V gene sequence: CDR1 SGHTA, CDR2 FQGNSA. The CDR3 has 14 amino acids. The CDR3 nucleotides read TGTGCCAGCAGAGACCTCGGGACTACCTTCGAGCTGTTTTTT. It codes for CASRDLGTTFELFF.

The rearrangement uses TRBV9 and TRBJ1-1; D ambiguous. Trimming removed 0 bases at V and 0 bases at J, with 9 bases between. The germline gives CDR1 SGDLS, CDR2 YYNGEE. The CDR3 has 15 residues. The DNA for the CDR3 is TGTGCCAGCAGCGTAGGGGGAGGAATGAACACTGAAGCTTTCTTT. It translates to CASSVGGGMNTEAFF.